Presented here are 18 T cell receptor beta chains from one specimen sequenced in a study of cytomegalovirus exposure and HLA in healthy donors. Here immunoSEQ multiplex PCR was the method, and the copy in TCRdb shows in-frame clones only, minus some. The data show about 98,000 clones, around nine tenths seen once. Input material: PBMCs. These receptor sequences come from a woman in her thirties in good health and CMV-seronegative.

The chain uses TRBV6-1 and TRBJ1-4; D remains unclear. The CDR3 extends over 13 amino acids. In germline, CDR1 is MNHNS, CDR2 SASEGT. Trimming removed 2 bases at V and 11 bases at J, with 12 bases between. This CDR3 is CASSELQFEKLFF. The CDR3 coding sequence is TGTGCCAGCAGTGAATTACAGTTCGAGAAACTGTTTTTT.

V is TRBV5-4 and J is TRBJ2-4, with TRBD2 matching 10 bases. V lost 0 bases to trimming and J lost 7 bases; unmatched junction nucleotides: 10. CDR1 is SGHNT and CDR2 is YYREEE in the germline V gene (reference sequence). This CDR3 is 17 amino acids long. The CDR3 DNA reads as TGTGCCAGCAGCTTGGCCCAGGGACTAGCGCCGGGGAACATTCAGTACTTC. Translated: CASSLAQGLAPGNIQYF.

The genes are TRBV27 and TRBJ2-2; 8 nucleotides agree with TRBD1. V trimming: 6 bases; J trimming: 6 bases; junction bases outside the gene matches: 9. The CDR3 consists of 15 residues. The germline CDR1 and CDR2 sequences are MNHEY and SMNVEV (reference sequence). The chain's CDR3 is CASRGLDRGAGELFF. Here the CDR3 DNA reads TGTGCCAGCAGGGGATTAGACAGGGGTGCCGGGGAGCTGTTTTTT.

This sequence joins TRBV5-1 and TRBJ1-4; 8 bases map to TRBD1. This CDR3 region has 15 residues. With V trimmed by 4 bases and J by 5 bases, 7 bases remained unmatched. In germline, CDR1 is SGHRS, CDR2 YFSETQ. This CDR3 is CASSIHGTGNEKLFF. In nucleotides, the CDR3 is TGCGCCAGCAGCATCCACGGGACAGGCAATGAAAAACTGTTTTTT.

The rearrangement joins TRBV5-8 to TRBJ2-7; tentative D call: TRBD1 (7 bases). The CDR3 extends over 14 amino acids. The V end lost 4 bases, the J end lost 6 bases, and 17 bases lay between the germline ends. Germline assignment: CDR1 SGHTS and CDR2 YDEGEE. As DNA, the CDR3 is TGTGCCAGCAGCGCAGGGGGGCAAAGAAGCGAGCAGTACTTC. The encoded protein is CASSAGGQRSEQYF.

V usage is TRBV4-1 and J usage is TRBJ2-1, with a possible D match to TRBD2 (5 bases). This CDR3 is 15 amino acids long. The germline gives CDR1 MGHRA, CDR2 YSYEKL. V lost 4 bases and J 4 bases, leaving 14 bases between the germline ends. The CDR3 DNA is TGCGCCAGCAGCCCACTTTCCGGGAATTACAATGAGCAGTTCTTC. This sequence encodes CASSPLSGNYNEQFF.

This chain joins TRBV29-1 and TRBJ2-3; TRBD1 matches 10 bases. The junction had 5 bases not matched to a gene; V was cut back by 6 bases and J by 2 bases. In germline, CDR1 is SQVTM, CDR2 ANQGSEA. The CDR3 has 14 amino acids. The CDR3 DNA sequence: TGCAGCGTACGGGACAGGGGTCTCACAGATACGCAGTATTTT. The encoded protein is CSVRDRGLTDTQYF.

The chain has TRBV27 and TRBJ2-1; 7 nucleotides line up with TRBD2. CDR3 length: 17 residues. Looked up from germline, CDR1 is MNHEY and CDR2 is SMNVEV (reference sequence). Trimming cost V 3 bases and J 10 bases; bases outside gene matches: 18. The CDR3 nucleotides read TGTGCCAGCAGTTTGGACCAGAGGGCGGGGGTGCAAAGGGAGCAGTTCTTC. Amino acids: CASSLDQRAGVQREQFF.

V usage is TRBV9 and J usage is TRBJ1-5; possibly TRBD1 for D (5 bases). This CDR3 comprises 16 residues. Per the germline V gene, CDR1 is SGDLS and CDR2 is YYNGEE. Trimming left V 4 bases short and J 2 bases short, with 16 bases between. CDR3 nucleotides: TGTGCCAGCAGCACCCGAAGGGGTAGGGGCAATCAGCCCCAGCATTTT. This translates into CASSTRRGRGNQPQHF.

This clone has just one count. The gene calls are TRBV5-1 and TRBJ1-1; D remains unclear. V was trimmed by 0 bases and J by 0 bases, leaving 9 bases between them. CDR3 length: 15 residues. Germline V CDR1 and CDR2: SGHRS, YFSETQ. The CDR3: CASSLGATLNTEAFF. As DNA, the CDR3 is TGCGCCAGCAGCTTGGGTGCTACCTTGAACACTGAAGCTTTCTTT.

The chain recombines TRBV5-1 with TRBJ2-5; TRBD1 is a possible D gene (6 bases). The ends were cut back, 5 bases at V and 4 bases at J, with 12 bases in the middle. CDR3 length: 13 amino acids. Germline CDR1 reads SGHRS; CDR2 reads YFSETQ. The chain's CDR3 is CASSSGARETQYF. The CDR3 DNA reads as TGCGCCAGCAGTTCAGGGGCTAGAGAGACCCAGTACTTC.

The chain is built from TRBV5-4 and TRBJ2-5; possibly TRBD2 for D (5 bases). The V end lost 6 bases, the J end lost 7 bases, and 16 bases lay between the germline ends. This CDR3 has 13 amino acids. Per the germline V gene, CDR1 is SGHNT and CDR2 is YYREEE (reference sequence). The DNA of the CDR3 is TGTGCCAGCACCGTGGGCGGAGAGGGGACCCAGTACTTC. It encodes CASTVGGEGTQYF.

The V gene is TRBV5-4, the J gene TRBJ1-1; 9 positions match TRBD1. The germline CDR1 and CDR2 sequences are SGHNT and YYREEE (reference sequence). Germline trimming cut 4 bases from V and 8 bases from J; bases unmatched to any gene: 3. This CDR3 is built from 12 residues. DNA of the CDR3: TGTGCCAGCAGCCGCGGGACAGGGGAAGCTTTCTTT. This codes for CASSRGTGEAFF.

V gene TRBV7-8 combines with J gene TRBJ2-1; 11 positions agree with TRBD1. Germline assignment: CDR1 SGHVS and CDR2 FQNEAQ. The CDR3 spans 15 residues. The trim removed 4 bases at V and 7 bases at J, leaving 6 bases unmatched. The CDR3 loop is CASSSDRGPGNEQFF. The CDR3 nucleotides are TGTGCCAGCAGCTCGGACAGGGGGCCGGGGAATGAGCAGTTCTTC.

The V gene is TRBV28, the J gene TRBJ1-5, with TRBD1 as a possible D gene (5 bases). The V gene lost 3 bases and the J gene lost 4 bases, with 13 bases spanning the gap. The germline V gene has CDR1 MDHEN and CDR2 SYDVKM. The CDR3 extends over 15 amino acids. The CDR3 nucleotides read TGTGCCAGCAGTTTTAGGGCCCAGGGAAATCAGCCCCAGCATTTT. This translates into CASSFRAQGNQPQHF.

The chain joins TRBV28 to TRBJ2-7; perhaps TRBD1 as D (5 bases). Trimming took 3 bases from V and 2 from J, leaving 11 bases between them. The germline V gene has CDR1 MDHEN and CDR2 SYDVKM. CDR3 size: 14 residues. The CDR3 sequence: CASSLFRAPYEQYF. CDR3 coding DNA: TGTGCCAGCAGTTTGTTCAGGGCCCCCTACGAGCAGTACTTC.

The chain recombines TRBV16 with TRBJ2-7; tentative D call: TRBD2 (6 bases). The germline CDR1 and CDR2 sequences are KGHSY and FQNENV. V was trimmed by 5 bases and J by 7 bases, leaving 12 bases between them. The CDR3 has 12 amino acids. CDR3: CASSWLGREQYF. The DNA for the CDR3 is TGTGCCAGCAGCTGGCTAGGGAGGGAGCAGTACTTC.

This sequence joins TRBV9 and TRBJ2-1; TRBD1 agrees at 8 bases. Per the germline V gene, CDR1 is SGDLS and CDR2 is YYNGEE. J gave up 3 bases and V 1 base, and 3 bases lay outside the gene matches. The CDR3 length is 15 residues. In nucleotides, the CDR3 is TGTGCCAGCAGCGTAACAGGGGGGAGCTACAATGAGCAGTTCTTC. Translated: CASSVTGGSYNEQFF.